The 21 T cell receptor beta chains listed next were all sequenced from one sample in a study of control samples from healthy donors and cancer patients. TCRdb keeps only in-frame clones here, not all; method: immunoSEQ multiplex PCR. The sample shows 150,000 or so clones, about 94% of them seen only once. The sample comprised blood. These receptors were collected from a man aged 45-65 years in good health.

The table lists this clone with a count of one. The chain employs TRBV30 and TRBJ2-2; D is perhaps TRBD2 (5 bases). This CDR3 has 15 residues. V was shortened by 4 bases and J by 4 bases, with 16 bases between the two germline ends. The germline V gene has CDR1 GTSNPN and CDR2 SVGIG (reference sequence). CDR3 DNA: TGTGCCTGGAAATCTAATCTCGCGGGCACCGGGGAGCTGTTTTTT. This encodes CAWKSNLAGTGELFF.

The chain has TRBV18 and TRBJ2-3; D is possibly TRBD2 (7 bases). V lost 3 bases and J lost 6, with 16 bases in between. CDR3 length equals 15 residues. Germline V gives CDR1 KGHSH, CDR2 LQKENI. The CDR3 nucleotides are TGTGCCAGCTCACCCCGGGGGGCGGGGGCCGATACGCAGTATTTT. It codes for CASSPRGAGADTQYF.

The V gene is TRBV7-9, the J gene TRBJ2-5; no definite D call. The CDR3 spans 14 residues. Trimming removed 1 base from V and 4 bases from J, with 10 bases in between. In germline, CDR1 is SEHNR, CDR2 FQNEAQ (reference sequence). The CDR3 loop reads CASSLGNSGETQYF. For the CDR3, the DNA is TGTGCCAGCAGCTTAGGGAACTCAGGAGAGACCCAGTACTTC.

This clone appeared a single time. The CDR3 loop reads CASSLNRPSSYEQYF. In DNA form, the CDR3 reads TGTGCCAGCAGTTTAAACAGGCCGAGCTCCTACGAGCAGTACTTC. The chain recombines TRBV27 with TRBJ2-7, with D possibly matching TRBD1 (5 bases). The CDR3 covers 15 residues. Germline CDR1 reads MNHEY; CDR2 reads SMNVEV (reference sequence). The V and J ends lost 2 bases and 0 bases respectively, with 11 bases between them.

Note on this clone: Other DNA sequences of this sample code for an identical CDR3. The gene calls are TRBV7-9 and TRBJ1-3; D is possibly TRBD1 (6 bases). V was clipped by 5 bases and J by 0 bases, with 14 bases between them. The CDR3 has 16 amino acids. Germline V lookup: CDR1 SEHNR, CDR2 FQNEAQ (reference sequence). The CDR3 loop is CASSRGTGSSGNTIYF. In DNA form, the CDR3 reads TGTGCCAGCAGCAGAGGTACAGGGAGCTCTGGAAACACCATATATTTT.

The CDR3 coding sequence is TGTGCCAGCAGCTTGCAGCTGCAGACCTACAATGAGCAGTTCTTC. Residues: CASSLQLQTYNEQFF. This chain uses TRBV5-4 with TRBJ2-1, with D hard to call. Germline lookup yields CDR1 SGHNT and CDR2 YYREEE (reference sequence). Trimming took 1 base from V and 2 from J, leaving 10 bases between them. The CDR3 length is 15 residues. Using reference TRBV5-4 and TRBJ2-1 for the parts outside the CDR3, the full variable domain is ETGVTQSPTHLIKTRGQQVTLRCSSQSGHNTVSWYQQALGQGPQFIFQYYREEENGRGNFPPRFSGLQFPNYSSELNVNALELDDSALYLCASSLQLQTYNEQFFGPGTRLTVL.

The chain is built from TRBV18 and TRBJ1-1; D gene ambiguous. The V and J ends lost 3 bases and 1 base respectively, with 15 bases between them. CDR1 and CDR2 from the germline V gene are KGHSH and LQKENI. The CDR3 totals 16 residues. The CDR3 spells CASSPSRPEKNTEAFF. The CDR3 DNA is TGTGCCAGCTCACCGTCCCGACCAGAGAAGAACACTGAAGCTTTCTTT.

The chain has TRBV18 and TRBJ2-7; the D is unclear. The CDR3 totals 14 residues. Looked up from germline, CDR1 is KGHSH and CDR2 is LQKENI. Trimming left V 1 base short and J 1 base short, with 8 bases between. The CDR3 sequence is CASSPQRASYEQYF. The CDR3 bases are TGTGCCAGCTCACCACAACGGGCGTCCTACGAGCAGTACTTC.

The chain joins TRBV12-3 or TRBV12-4 to TRBJ2-1; 7 bases agree with TRBD2. The CDR3 has 13 amino acids. Trimming took 9 bases from V and 7 from J; bases not matched to a gene: 9. The CDR3 reads CASQGRGGNEQFF. DNA for the CDR3: TGTGCCAGTCAAGGGCGGGGAGGGAATGAGCAGTTCTTC.

The V and J genes are TRBV29-1 and TRBJ2-1, with a weak D call TRBD1 (6 bases). The CDR3 extends over 13 amino acids. Deletions cut 5 bases from V and 9 bases from J, with 17 bases between. Per germline, CDR1 SQVTM and CDR2 ANQGSEA. CDR3 DNA: TGCAGCGTTCGTGGGGTACAGGGAGCTGAGCAGTTCTTC. Translated: CSVRGVQGAEQFF.

The chain is built from TRBV5-1 and TRBJ2-7; a possible D gene is TRBD1 (6 bases). The V gene lost 4 bases and the J gene lost 5 bases, with 10 bases spanning the gap. Per germline, CDR1 SGHRS and CDR2 YFSETQ. CDR3 size: 12 residues. CDR3 sequence: CASSVQGDEQYF. CDR3 nucleotide sequence: TGCGCCAGCAGCGTACAGGGCGACGAGCAGTACTTC. Full variable domain (rest looked up from reference TRBV5-1 and TRBJ2-7): KAGVTQTPRYLIKTRGQQVTLSCSPISGHRSVSWYQQTPGQGLQFLFEYFSETQRNKGNFPGRFSGRQFSNSRSEMNVSTLELGDSALYLCASSVQGDEQYFGPGTRLTVT.

The chain recombines TRBV30 with TRBJ2-7, with TRBD1 matching over 8 bases. This CDR3 region has 14 residues. Trimming at V came to 3 bases and at J to 1 base, leaving 5 bases not matched to a gene. Germline assignment: CDR1 GTSNPN and CDR2 SVGIG (reference sequence). CDR3 DNA sequence: TGTGCCTGGAGGGCAGGGGGCCCGTCCTACGAGCAGTACTTC. Translation: CAWRAGGPSYEQYF.

V gene TRBV2 combines with J gene TRBJ2-3; 10 bases line up with TRBD2. With V trimmed by 2 bases and J by 10 bases, 0 bases remained unmatched. Per germline, CDR1 SNHLY and CDR2 FYNNEI. The CDR3 covers 12 residues. The CDR3 DNA reads TGTGCCAGCAGTGAAACTAGCGGGGCGCAGTATTTT. Translated: CASSETSGAQYF.

The chain links TRBV14 to TRBJ2-2; TRBD1 matches 9 bases. The CDR3 loop spans 16 amino acids. Germline V gene sequence: CDR1 SGHDN, CDR2 FVKESK. V was pared by 2 bases and J by 5 bases, with 6 bases of the junction left unmatched. CDR3 sequence: CASSQLRTGVTGELFF. The CDR3 region has the DNA TGTGCCAGCAGCCAACTACGGACAGGGGTGACCGGGGAGCTGTTTTTT.

The chain has TRBV4-2 and TRBJ1-3; D gene ambiguous. The germline CDR1 and CDR2 sequences are LGHNA and YNFKEQ. The ends were cut back, 2 bases at V and 0 bases at J, with 5 bases in the middle. The CDR3 covers 14 residues. CDR3 nucleotide sequence: TGTGCCAGCAGCCAACGGTCCTCTGGAAACACCATATATTTT. Its protein product is CASSQRSSGNTIYF.

The J gene is TRBJ1-2, the V gene TRBV21-1. TRBV21-1 has pseudogene status. The CDR3 has 18 amino acids. CDR3 region: CASRKMLWGVATGYGYTF. For the CDR3, the DNA is TGTGCCAGCAGAAAAATGCTTTGGGGAGTCGCGACGGGCTATGGCTACACCTTC.

This rearrangement joins TRBV19 to TRBJ2-3, with D perhaps matching TRBD2 (6 bases). The CDR3 is 14 amino acids. V was shortened by 7 bases and J by 2 bases, with 13 bases between the two germline ends. Germline lookup yields CDR1 LNHDA and CDR2 SQIVND (reference sequence). The CDR3 coding sequence is TGTGCCAGTACTTCTGCGGGATACACAGATACGCAGTATTTT. This gives the protein CASTSAGYTDTQYF. Drawing the rest from reference TRBV19 and TRBJ2-3, the complete variable domain is DGGITQSPKYLFRKEGQNVTLSCEQNLNHDAMYWYRQDPGQGLRLIYYSQIVNDFQKGDIAEGYSVSREKKESFPLTVTSAQKNPTAFYLCASTSAGYTDTQYFGPGTRLTVL.

The rearrangement uses TRBV6-5 and TRBJ1-5, with a weak D call TRBD1 (5 bases). The V end was cut by 4 bases, the J end by 4 bases, with 14 bases between. CDR1 and CDR2 from the germline V gene are MNHEY and SVGAGI. The CDR3 totals 15 residues. The DNA of the CDR3 is TGTGCCAGCAGTTCCCGACAGTTCCCTAATCAGCCCCAGCATTTT. It yields the protein CASSSRQFPNQPQHF.

The chain employs TRBV13 and TRBJ2-1; unclear D gene. The germline gives CDR1 PRHDT, CDR2 FYEKMQ (reference sequence). V shed 5 bases and J shed 7 bases, with 18 bases lying between them. The CDR3 totals 15 residues. This CDR3 is CASSPVRAGLNEQFF. As DNA, the CDR3 is TGTGCCAGCAGCCCCGTCCGGGCAGGCCTAAATGAGCAGTTCTTC.

V and J are TRBV5-4 and TRBJ2-2; 13 bases line up with TRBD2. V lost 2 bases and J lost 5; bases outside the gene matches: 3. Germline V gene sequence: CDR1 SGHNT, CDR2 YYREEE (reference sequence). The CDR3 extends over 16 amino acids. CDR3 DNA: TGTGCCAGCAGCTTCCAGACTAGCGGGAGGACCGGGGAGCTGTTTTTT. It translates to CASSFQTSGRTGELFF.

CDR3 nucleotide sequence: TGTGCCAGCAGCGGGGACCAGATCTACGAGCAGTACTTC. Translating it yields CASSGDQIYEQYF. The chain joins TRBV2 to TRBJ2-7, with D perhaps TRBD1 or TRBD2 (5 bases each). The length of the CDR3 is 13 residues. Germline assignment: CDR1 SNHLY and CDR2 FYNNEI. V lost 6 bases and J 3 bases, leaving 12 bases between the germline ends.